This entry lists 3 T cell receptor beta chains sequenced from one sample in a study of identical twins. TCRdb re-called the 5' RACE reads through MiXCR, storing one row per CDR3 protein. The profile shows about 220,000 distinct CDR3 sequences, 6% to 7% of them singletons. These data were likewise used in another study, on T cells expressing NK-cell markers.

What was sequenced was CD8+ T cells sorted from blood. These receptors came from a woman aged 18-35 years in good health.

The CDR3 is CSAPTGTSGIGEQYF. As DNA, the CDR3 is TGCAGCGCCCCAACCGGGACTAGCGGGATAGGGGAGCAGTACTTC. The rearrangement joins TRBV29-1 to TRBJ2-7, with 13 bases fitting TRBD2. CDR1 is SQVTM, CDR2 ANQGSEA, per germline. CDR3 size: 15 residues. The ends lost 7 bases at V and 7 bases at J; junction bases unmatched: 13.

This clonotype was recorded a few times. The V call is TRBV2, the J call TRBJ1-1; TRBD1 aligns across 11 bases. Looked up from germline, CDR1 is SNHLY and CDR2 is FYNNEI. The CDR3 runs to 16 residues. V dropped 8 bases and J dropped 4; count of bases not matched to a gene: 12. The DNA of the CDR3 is TGTGCCAGCCCTAAGTCTGGACAGGGGGCGGTCACTGAAGCTTTCTTT. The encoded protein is CASPKSGQGAVTEAFF.

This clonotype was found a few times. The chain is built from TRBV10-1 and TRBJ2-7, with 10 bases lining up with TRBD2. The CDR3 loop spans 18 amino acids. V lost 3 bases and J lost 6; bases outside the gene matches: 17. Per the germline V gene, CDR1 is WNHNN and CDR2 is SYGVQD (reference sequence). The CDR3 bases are TGCGCCAGCAGTGAATCGTTTCGGGCTAGCGGGAGCTTGGGCGAGCAGTACTTC. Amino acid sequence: CASSESFRASGSLGEQYF.